Sequencing of this T cell receptor (beta chain) was carried out in a study of shared clonotypes between healthy human individuals. At the level of the study: Donors, aged 18 to 49, were a couple of women and three men.

Germline-derived CDR1 and CDR2 are MNHEY and SMNVEV (reference sequence). The CDR3 covers 17 residues. V was clipped by 6 bases and J by 5 bases, with 23 bases between them. For this clone: The target antigen is unknown.

Produced via immunoSEQ multiplex PCR; TCRdb's table is partial and in-frame only. The sample yields roughly 2.2 million clones, 85% to 95% seen once. Study-wide findings and caveats: Blood alone was sampled, and tissue repertoires likely differ.

The receptor's source is a man younger than 35 in good health. Some clones in this sample may be carry-over from other donors' samples. Source material: naive CD4+ T cells from PBMCs. The subset here: CD45RA+ positively selected. The chain couples TRBV27 to TRBJ2-1, with a possible D match to TRBD2 (5 bases). The CDR3 DNA follows: TGTGCCAGCAGCCCCCGAGCCGGGCATCAACTAGACAATGAGCAGTTCTTC. Encoded protein: CASSPRAGHQLDNEQFF.